Below are 15 T cell receptor beta chains sequenced from a single sample in a study of blood T cell repertoires in COVID-19. Method: immunoSEQ multiplex PCR; TCRdb's copy keeps in-frame clones and lacks some. The sample has about 150,000 clones; roughly four fifths are singletons. The specimen was peripheral blood. Receptors were obtained from a man older than 75 with acute or convalescent COVID-19.

The rearrangement links TRBV3-1 (or the pseudogene TRBV3-2) to TRBJ2-3; 9 bases agree with TRBD1. Trimming removed 3 bases from V and 0 bases from J; junction bases left unmatched: 4. The length of the CDR3 is 16 residues. Germline CDR1 reads LGHDT; CDR2 reads YNNKEL (reference sequence). The CDR3 DNA reads as TGTGCCAGCAGCCATAGGACAGGGGCTAGCACAGATACGCAGTATTTT. As protein: CASSHRTGASTDTQYF.

The chain is built from TRBV4-1 and TRBJ1-1; a possible D gene is TRBD1 (5 bases). The CDR3 totals 16 residues. The germline V gene encodes CDR1 MGHRA and CDR2 YSYEKL. Trimming stripped 0 bases from V and 5 bases from J, with 16 bases between. The CDR3 spells CASSQDGRGGRTEAFF. CDR3 sequence (DNA): TGCGCCAGCAGCCAAGACGGGCGGGGGGGAAGGACTGAAGCTTTCTTT.

The table lists this clone with a few counts. The genes are TRBV12-5 and TRBJ2-3, with D possibly matching TRBD1 (5 bases). V gave up 6 bases and J gave up 2 bases, with 15 bases separating them. This CDR3 region has 15 residues. Germline CDR1 reads LGHNT; CDR2 reads FRNRAP. For the CDR3, the DNA is TGTGCTAGTGGCTTTGGGCAGGGCCCCACAGATACGCAGTATTTT. Encoded protein: CASGFGQGPTDTQYF.

The J gene is TRBJ2-7, the V gene TRBV29-1; a possible D gene is TRBD2 (5 bases). This CDR3 region has 13 residues. V shed 3 bases and J shed 6 bases, with 15 bases lying between them. CDR1 and CDR2 from the germline V gene are SQVTM and ANQGSEA. DNA of the CDR3: TGCAGCGTTGAGACCGAGGTTGAGGGCGAGCAGTACTTC. Translating it yields CSVETEVEGEQYF.

This clone was seen a few times. The gene calls are TRBV24-1 and TRBJ1-5; D is possibly TRBD1 (5 bases). Germline-derived CDR1 and CDR2 are KGHDR and SFDVKD. The CDR3 has 16 residues. Between the trimmed V and J ends, which lost 2 bases and 1 base, there was a span of 11 bases. The CDR3 DNA reads TGTGCCACCAGTGATTCCCAGGGCTACAGCAATCAGCCCCAGCATTTT. This gives the protein CATSDSQGYSNQPQHF.

In this sample, this clone turned up a few times. The V and J genes are TRBV14 and TRBJ2-3, with 11 bases fitting TRBD2. V trimming: 3 bases; J trimming: 4 bases; junction bases outside the gene matches: 6. The CDR3 has 16 residues. Looked up from germline, CDR1 is SGHDN and CDR2 is FVKESK. The DNA for the CDR3 is TGTGCCAGCAGCCATCGCCTAGCGGGGGGATCAGATACGCAGTATTTT. This gives the protein CASSHRLAGGSDTQYF.

The V gene is TRBV7-3, the J gene TRBJ2-2; D may be TRBD2 (7 bases). The CDR3 covers 16 residues. Per germline, CDR1 SGHTA and CDR2 FQGTGA. The ends were cut back, 1 base at V and 2 bases at J, with 11 bases in the middle. CDR3 nucleotides: TGTGCCAGCAGCTTAATCGGGGGGCGCAACACCGGGGAGCTGTTTTTT. It specifies CASSLIGGRNTGELFF.

The chain couples TRBV30 to TRBJ2-1; 9 positions agree with TRBD2. The CDR3 runs to 14 residues. CDR1 GTSNPN and CDR2 SVGIG come from the germline V gene (reference sequence). J gave up 10 bases and V 5 bases, and 12 bases lay outside the gene matches. CDR3 nucleotides: TGTGCCTGGTCGCGTCTAGCGGGGCACGGGGAGCAGTTCTTC. Its translation: CAWSRLAGHGEQFF.

On this clone: The sample has other DNA sequences that encode this CDR3 too. This rearrangement joins TRBV28 to TRBJ2-7, with unresolved D. Germline CDR1 reads MDHEN; CDR2 reads SYDVKM. The V gene lost 3 bases and the J gene lost 2 bases, with 8 bases spanning the gap. The CDR3 loop spans 13 amino acids. The CDR3 region is CASSLGQTYEQYV. CDR3 nucleotide sequence: TGTGCCAGCAGTTTGGGCCAGACCTACGAGCAGTACGTC.

The J gene is TRBJ1-3, the V gene TRBV7-2, with 8 bases aligning to TRBD1. CDR3 length equals 15 residues. After removal of 5 bases from V and 2 bases from J, the junction contained 5 bases not matched to a gene. Germline V gives CDR1 SGHTA, CDR2 FQGNSA. CDR3 sequence reads: CASSATGEAGNTIYF. The DNA of the CDR3 is TGTGCCAGCAGCGCGACAGGGGAGGCTGGAAACACCATATATTTT. The entire variable domain, with the rest obtained from reference TRBV7-2 and TRBJ1-3, is as follows: GAGVSQSPSNKVTEKGKDVELRCDPISGHTALYWYRQSLGQGLEFLIYFQGNSAPDKSGLPSDRFSAERTGGSVSTLTIQRTQQEDSAVYLCASSATGEAGNTIYFGEGSWLTVV.

This sequence joins TRBV19 and TRBJ1-5, with D possibly TRBD1 on 6 matching bases. V lost 5 bases to trimming and J lost 4 bases, with 18 bases between them. The CDR3 is made up of 16 amino acids. Germline V gene lookup returns CDR1 LNHDA and CDR2 SQIVND (reference sequence). In nucleotides, the CDR3 is TGTGCCAGTAGTGAAGACAGGTCCCCGGAAAATCAGCCCCAGCATTTT. Amino acids: CASSEDRSPENQPQHF. The whole variable domain, filled in from reference TRBV19 and TRBJ1-5, reads DGGITQSPKYLFRKEGQNVTLSCEQNLNHDAMYWYRQDPGQGLRLIYYSQIVNDFQKGDIAEGYSVSREKKESFPLTVTSAQKNPTAFYLCASSEDRSPENQPQHFGDGTRLSIL.

The chain employs TRBV19 and TRBJ1-2; D ambiguous. This CDR3 comprises 15 residues. Germline V gene lookup returns CDR1 LNHDA and CDR2 SQIVND (reference sequence). V dropped 4 bases and J dropped 3 bases, with 15 bases sitting between them. The CDR3: CASSSLSTGDYGYTF. The CDR3 DNA reads as TGTGCCAGTAGTAGCCTCTCTACGGGTGACTATGGCTACACCTTC.

This chain joins TRBV9 and TRBJ2-3, with 9 nucleotides matching TRBD2. V lost 0 bases and J lost 4; bases outside the gene matches: 12. The CDR3 runs 18 residues. Germline assignment: CDR1 SGDLS and CDR2 YYNGEE. CDR3 sequence: CASSVATGGGGAADTQYF. For the CDR3, the DNA is TGTGCCAGCAGCGTAGCTACGGGTGGCGGGGGGGCTGCAGATACGCAGTATTTT.

The chain employs TRBV12-3 or TRBV12-4 and TRBJ2-7; no reliable D call. The CDR3 covers 13 residues. With 1 base removed from V and 6 bases from J, the gap between germline ends came to 10 bases. This CDR3 is CASSLGQFLEQYF. The DNA of the CDR3 is TGTGCCAGCAGTTTAGGGCAGTTCCTCGAGCAGTACTTC.

This chain joins TRBV29-1 and TRBJ2-5; TRBD2 might be the D (5 bases). Trimming cost V 4 bases and J 2 bases, with 8 bases left between them. The CDR3 length is 12 residues. CDR1 and CDR2 from the germline V gene are SQVTM and ANQGSEA. DNA for the CDR3: TGCAGCGTTGCGCGGGTACAAGAGACCCAGTACTTC. Its protein is CSVARVQETQYF.